These 27 T cell receptor beta chains share one sample of origin, sequenced in a study of cytomegalovirus exposure and HLA in healthy donors. Primers for the PCR totalled 60 Vbeta and 13 Jbeta. Profiling relied on immunoSEQ multiplex PCR, and the TCRdb table lists in-frame clones only, not all of them. The table includes 130,000 or so clones, 76% detected once. Material for sequencing was PBMCs. These receptors were obtained from a female donor in good health and CMV-seropositive.

In this sample, this clone turned up a few times. The chain employs TRBV5-1 and TRBJ1-2; D may be TRBD1 (6 bases). The germline gives CDR1 SGHRS, CDR2 YFSETQ. V lost 0 bases and J lost 7, with 10 bases in between. This CDR3 region has 13 residues. The CDR3: CASSLGDTLGYTF. CDR3 in DNA: TGCGCCAGCAGCTTGGGGGACACTCTTGGCTACACCTTC.

The rearrangement uses TRBV5-1 and TRBJ1-3; 7 nucleotides align to TRBD1. The V and J ends lost 1 base and 8 bases, in that order; junction bases with no gene match: 6. This CDR3 contains 14 residues. Germline loops: CDR1 SGHRS, CDR2 YFSETQ. DNA for the CDR3: TGCGCCAGCAGCTTGCGGACAGGTGAAGACACCATATATTTT. Protein sequence: CASSLRTGEDTIYF.

This clone was counted only a few times. The gene calls are TRBV18 and TRBJ2-3; 8 bases map to TRBD2. The CDR3 totals 19 residues. The junction had 17 bases not matched to a gene; V was cut back by 0 bases and J by 6 bases. Per germline, CDR1 KGHSH and CDR2 LQKENI. As DNA, the CDR3 is TGTGCCAGCTCACCACCGTTTTTTTCGGGAGGGCTTAGATTGGATACGCAGTATTTT. It yields the protein CASSPPFFSGGLRLDTQYF. The variable domain in full, with the rest retrieved from reference TRBV18 and TRBJ2-3, is NAGVMQNPRHLVRRRGQEARLRCSPMKGHSHVYWYRQLPEEGLKFMVYLQKENIIDESGMPKERFSAEFPKEGPSILRIQQVVRGDSAAYFCASSPPFFSGGLRLDTQYFGPGTRLTVL.

The chain carries TRBV27 and TRBJ1-3, with 7 bases aligning to TRBD1. The germline V gene encodes CDR1 MNHEY and CDR2 SMNVEV (reference sequence). V lost 6 bases and J lost 0; bases outside the gene matches: 2. CDR3 length: 14 residues. CDR3 sequence: CASSPGGSGNTIYF. CDR3 sequence (DNA): TGTGCCAGCAGCCCAGGGGGCTCTGGAAACACCATATATTTT.

The V gene is TRBV6-5, the J gene TRBJ1-1, with 9 bases aligning to TRBD1. CDR1 MNHEY and CDR2 SVGAGI come from the germline V gene. With 2 bases clipped from V and 4 bases from J, the junction kept 5 bases outside the gene matches. The CDR3 is 15 residues long. The CDR3 DNA is TGTGCCAGCAGTTACCGGACAGGGGTTGTCACTGAAGCTTTCTTT. It specifies CASSYRTGVVTEAFF.

In its sample, this clone was seen once. This chain connects TRBV2 to TRBJ2-1; D is possibly TRBD1 (7 bases). This CDR3 comprises 15 residues. Deletions cut 7 bases from V and 5 bases from J, with 18 bases between. Germline values: CDR1 SNHLY, CDR2 FYNNEI. The CDR3 loop reads CASKKRGGTDNEQFF. CDR3 sequence (DNA): TGTGCCAGCAAGAAGCGCGGAGGGACAGACAATGAGCAGTTCTTC.

The chain links TRBV4-1 to TRBJ2-7, with D possibly being TRBD1 (6 bases). Germline CDR1 MGHRA, CDR2 YSYEKL. Trimming pared 3 bases from V and 4 bases from J, leaving 13 bases between. The CDR3 contains 14 residues. In DNA, the CDR3 is TGCGCCAGCAGCCACACAGGGAAGGGATACGAGCAGTACTTC. This translates into CASSHTGKGYEQYF.

This clone was detected only once. CDR3: CASSPRAGNFGYTF. CDR3 nucleotide sequence: TGTGCCAGCAGCCCCAGGGCCGGCAATTTTGGCTACACCTTC. V usage is TRBV27 and J usage is TRBJ1-2, with TRBD1 as a possible D gene (5 bases). V lost 6 bases, J lost 7 bases, and 18 bases lay in between. Germline V gene data show CDR1 as MNHEY and CDR2 as SMNVEV (reference sequence). The CDR3 contains 14 residues.

The rearrangement uses TRBV10-3 and TRBJ1-2; tentatively, D is TRBD1 (6 bases). Deletions cut 5 bases from V and 8 bases from J, with 18 bases between. The CDR3 consists of 14 residues. CDR1 and CDR2 from the germline V gene are ENHRY and SYGVKD. For the CDR3, the DNA is TGTGCCATCAGTTTCGACAGGAGCTTAGGGGGCTACACCTTC. Its translation: CAISFDRSLGGYTF.

This clone was counted only a few times. V is TRBV19 and J is TRBJ1-5; D gene ambiguous. The CDR3 runs to 15 residues. CDR1 and CDR2 from the germline V gene are LNHDA and SQIVND (reference sequence). V was pared by 1 base and J by 5 bases, with 12 bases between. The CDR3: CASSIGSEDYQPQHF. CDR3 nucleotide sequence: TGTGCCAGTAGTATAGGATCTGAGGATTATCAGCCCCAGCATTTT.

This clone has a handful of counts. This sequence joins TRBV7-9 and TRBJ2-3; 7 bases match TRBD2. Germline V gives CDR1 SEHNR, CDR2 FQNEAQ (reference sequence). CDR3 size: 14 residues. V dropped 2 bases and J dropped 1; count of bases not matched to a gene: 0. CDR3 nucleotide sequence: TGTGCCAGCAGCTTACTAGCGGGCACAGATACGCAGTATTTT. It codes for CASSLLAGTDTQYF.

The chain employs TRBV7-9 and TRBJ2-7; TRBD1 matches at 11 bases. This CDR3 region has 16 residues. After removal of 5 bases from V and 5 bases from J, the junction contained 11 bases not matched to a gene. Germline V gives CDR1 SEHNR, CDR2 FQNEAQ (reference sequence). The CDR3 DNA is TGTGCCAGCAGCCCCCGGACAGGGGGCAGTAACGACGAGCAGTACTTC. Translated, it gives CASSPRTGGSNDEQYF.

This sequence joins TRBV10-2 and TRBJ2-7; 9 bases map to TRBD1. Trimming removed 6 bases from V and 7 bases from J; junction bases left unmatched: 4. This CDR3 has 12 residues. CDR1 is WSHSY, CDR2 SAAADI, per germline. CDR3 coding DNA: TGCGCCAGCAGGAGGACAGGGGTTGAGCAGTACTTC. Translating gives CASRRTGVEQYF.

This clone appeared a few times. The chain has TRBV30 and TRBJ1-2; maybe TRBD1 (5 bases). The CDR3 sequence is 13 residues long. Per germline, CDR1 GTSNPN and CDR2 SVGIG (reference sequence). Between the trimmed V and J ends, which lost 0 bases and 4 bases, there was a span of 9 bases. The CDR3 DNA sequence: TGTGCCTGGAGTGTAAGCGGGGGCTATGGCTACACCTTC. This gives the protein CAWSVSGGYGYTF.

The chain employs TRBV18 and TRBJ2-7; 7 nucleotides match TRBD1. CDR3 length: 13 residues. Looked up from germline, CDR1 is KGHSH and CDR2 is LQKENI. Trimming removed 8 bases from V and 7 bases from J; junction bases left unmatched: 11. The CDR3 DNA sequence: TGTGCCAGCCGACAGGGTTTGTTGGAGGAGCAGTACTTC. It codes for CASRQGLLEEQYF.

The chain couples TRBV2 to TRBJ2-1; D remains unclear. This CDR3 contains 12 residues. V lost 1 base to trimming and J lost 16 bases, with 14 bases between them. Germline V gene data show CDR1 as SNHLY and CDR2 as FYNNEI. This chain's CDR3 is CASSEGIAHLFF. The DNA of the CDR3 is TGTGCCAGCAGTGAAGGGATAGCCCACCTTTTCTTC.

The V call is TRBV5-6, the J call TRBJ2-7, with D unclear. The germline gives CDR1 SGHDT, CDR2 YYEEEE. Trimming took off 4 bases at V and 4 bases at J, with 15 bases between the two ends. This CDR3 comprises 14 residues. The CDR3 here is CASSRTHNPYEQYF. The CDR3 nucleotides are TGTGCCAGCAGCAGAACTCATAACCCGTACGAGCAGTACTTC.

V is TRBV15 and J is TRBJ1-2; D perhaps matches TRBD1 (5 bases). CDR1 is LNHNV and CDR2 is YYDKDF in the germline V gene (reference sequence). V gave up 1 base and J gave up 6 bases, with 15 bases separating them. This CDR3 region has 15 residues. CDR3: CATSRGGREVNGYTF. For the CDR3, the DNA is TGTGCCACCAGCAGAGGTGGCAGGGAGGTAAATGGCTACACCTTC.

CDR3 protein: CASSGTSGSYNEQFF. Here the CDR3 DNA reads TGCGCCAGCAGCGGGACTAGCGGGAGTTACAATGAGCAGTTCTTC. This chain uses TRBV10-1 with TRBJ2-1, with 14 bases matching TRBD2. The CDR3 sequence is 15 residues long. Germline values: CDR1 WNHNN, CDR2 SYGVQD (reference sequence). V shed 6 bases and J 4 bases; nucleotides not matched to a gene: 2.

The CDR3 DNA reads TGTGCCAGCAGTTTGACGGGAATTAGCAATCAGCCCCAGCATTTT. Translation: CASSLTGISNQPQHF. The genes are TRBV28 and TRBJ1-5; D gene ambiguous. The V end lost 3 bases, the J end lost 0 bases, and 9 bases lay between the germline ends. Germline V lookup: CDR1 MDHEN, CDR2 SYDVKM. This CDR3 has 15 residues.

The chain uses TRBV15 and TRBJ2-3, with D perhaps TRBD2 (7 bases). Germline CDR1 reads LNHNV; CDR2 reads YYDKDF (reference sequence). The CDR3 is 14 amino acids. The ends were cut back, 3 bases at V and 1 base at J, with 8 bases in the middle. CDR3 residues: CATSRGGRTDTQYF. CDR3 coding DNA: TGTGCCACCAGCAGGGGGGGGCGCACAGATACGCAGTATTTT.

This clone has more than one count but fewer than ten. The chain couples TRBV9 to TRBJ1-2; 11 bases are shared with TRBD1. The CDR3 is made up of 14 amino acids. Germline CDR1 is SGDLS and CDR2 is YYNGEE. V trimming: 2 bases; J trimming: 8 bases; junction bases outside the gene matches: 5. CDR3 sequence: CASSVGTGGQGYTF. The CDR3 DNA follows: TGTGCCAGCAGCGTCGGGACAGGGGGTCAAGGCTACACCTTC.

This clone was counted once. This chain uses TRBV15 with TRBJ2-1; maybe TRBD1 (6 bases). Germline V gene lookup returns CDR1 LNHNV and CDR2 YYDKDF (reference sequence). Deletions cut 3 bases from V and 3 bases from J, with 9 bases between. This CDR3 region has 14 residues. The CDR3 reads CATSRSGDYNEQFF. The CDR3 DNA is TGTGCCACCAGCAGGTCAGGGGACTACAATGAGCAGTTCTTC.

The chain is built from TRBV6-1 and TRBJ1-5, with D tentatively TRBD1 (5 bases). Germline CDR1 reads MNHNS; CDR2 reads SASEGT. Trimming took off 6 bases at V and 1 base at J, with 10 bases between the two ends. This CDR3 contains 14 residues. CDR3 protein: CASSRQRSNQPQHF. Here the CDR3 DNA reads TGTGCCAGCAGCCGACAGAGAAGCAATCAGCCCCAGCATTTT.

The chain uses TRBV30 and TRBJ2-5; the D is unclear. Per germline, CDR1 GTSNPN and CDR2 SVGIG (reference sequence). This CDR3 is built from 12 residues. Between the trimmed V and J ends, which lost 3 bases and 7 bases, there was a span of 12 bases. The CDR3 spells CAWSASSGTQYF. The CDR3 DNA is TGTGCCTGGAGCGCCTCCTCCGGGACCCAGTACTTC.

V gene TRBV11-2 combines with J gene TRBJ2-1, with 10 bases that match TRBD2. The germline gives CDR1 SGHAT, CDR2 FQNNGV. V trimming: 6 bases; J trimming: 4 bases; junction bases outside the gene matches: 6. The CDR3 is 15 amino acids. The CDR3, as DNA: TGTGCCAGCAGATGGACTAGCGGACTATACAATGAGCAGTTCTTC. Protein: CASRWTSGLYNEQFF.

The sample holds one count of this clone. V and J are TRBV5-1 and TRBJ2-1; weak D call: TRBD1 (6 bases). CDR3 length: 14 amino acids. Trimming shortened V by 5 bases and J by 1 base, and 10 bases separated the two germline ends. From germline, CDR1 is SGHRS and CDR2 YFSETQ. In DNA, the CDR3 is TGCGCCAGCAGTGGAACAGGGTCCTACAATGAGCAGTTCTTC. Translation gives CASSGTGSYNEQFF.